This TCR beta chain emerged from a study of blood T cell repertoires in COVID-19. As handled by the study authors: Nucleated cell counts were estimated from reference gene primer amplification. The data were produced by immunoSEQ multiplex PCR, yet TCRdb's version contains in-frame clones alone and is incomplete. That table gives V, J and clone size, and the DNA gave D and trimming. The sample records roughly 43,000 clones, approximately 70% being singletons. From germline, CDR1 is SGHVS and CDR2 FNYEAQ. J was trimmed by 8 bases and V by 1 base; bases with no gene match: 7. The CDR3 sequence is 14 residues long.

This rearrangement joins TRBV7-6 to TRBJ1-2, with 7 bases aligning to TRBD1. Material for sequencing was peripheral blood. The receptor's source is a man older than 75 with acute or convalescent COVID-19. Written as DNA, the CDR3 is TGTGCCAGCAGCTTAGGAGGCAGGGGGGACGGCTACACCTTC. The encoded protein is CASSLGGRGDGYTF.